The clone carrying this T cell receptor beta chain was found many times. Its antigen is as yet unknown. Each CDR3 protein is one row after TCRdb ran MiXCR on the reads. The sample has 43,000 or so distinct CDR3 sequences, approximately 20% seen once. These data originate in a study of T cell repertoires in cytomegalovirus infection. Overall study context: Carrying CMV and the relevant HLA type showed in public TCR beta signatures.

Whole-study results and caveats: In two of eight donors, the top clonotype was HLA-C-restricted CMV-specific.

Here the sequenced sample was CD8+ T cells from cultured PBMCs, taken from culture after CMV antigen stimulation. This TCR derives from a human donor in good health (CMV status not recorded). Some clones in this sample may be carry-over from other donors' samples.

Written as DNA, the CDR3 is TGTGCCAGCAGCTTCGGGACAGGGAACTATGGCTACACCTTC. Its protein is CASSFGTGNYGYTF. V gene TRBV7-2 combines with J gene TRBJ1-2; TRBD1 agrees at 9 bases. CDR3 length equals 14 residues. Germline V gene lookup returns CDR1 SGHTA and CDR2 FQGNSA. With 3 bases clipped from V and 2 bases from J, the junction kept 1 base outside the gene matches.